These 18 T cell receptor beta chains originate from one sample sequenced in a study of blood T cells in healthy people across ages. PCR was performed a second time for about 6 to 11 cycles using a sample-barcoded 5' primer and a J-beta primer mix. TCRdb re-derived calls from the 5' RACE reads in MiXCR, one entry per CDR3 protein. The profile shows hundreds of thousands of distinct CDR3 sequences, approximately 53% of them singletons. Sequenced: blood. These receptors were obtained from a man aged 80 or over in good health.

The gene calls are TRBV5-1 and TRBJ2-1; 8 nucleotides line up with TRBD1. The CDR3 has 15 residues. J lost 6 bases, V lost 3 bases, and 8 bases had no gene match. The germline CDR1 and CDR2 sequences are SGHRS and YFSETQ. In DNA, the CDR3 is TGCGCCAGCAGCTATCAGGGGGCGCAAATCAATGAGCAGTTCTTC. Translated, it gives CASSYQGAQINEQFF.

CDR3 bases: TGTGCCAGCAGTTACTCGAAGGACAGCAATCAGCCCCAGCATTTT. This translates into CASSYSKDSNQPQHF. The rearrangement uses TRBV6-5 and TRBJ1-5, with D hard to call. This CDR3 has 15 amino acids. Germline CDR1 reads MNHEY; CDR2 reads SVGAGI. With 0 bases removed from V and 1 base from J, the gap between germline ends came to 7 bases.

The chain joins TRBV30 to TRBJ2-7; D may match TRBD1 or TRBD2 (6 bases each). Trimming took 6 bases from V and 2 from J, leaving 20 bases between them. CDR1 and CDR2 from the germline V gene are GTSNPN and SVGIG (reference sequence). CDR3 length: 15 residues. CDR3 sequence (DNA): TGTGCCTGCGGGCCGGGGGCCAAGGGGACCTACGAGCAGTACTTC. The encoded protein is CACGPGAKGTYEQYF.

The V gene is TRBV5-1, the J gene TRBJ2-4, with TRBD1 identical over 10 bases. The tail of the sequence fits TRBJ2-7 better, so the J call may be wrong. The length of the CDR3 is 16 residues. Germline CDR1 SGHRS, CDR2 YFSETQ. DNA for the CDR3: TGCGCCAGCAGCTTAGTGGCGGGACAGGGGTCCTACGAGCAGTACTTC. As protein: CASSLVAGQGSYEQYF.

This clonotype has a handful of counts. The genes are TRBV25-1 and TRBJ2-3; 9 bases match TRBD1. The germline gives CDR1 MGHDK, CDR2 SYGVNS. J was trimmed by 4 bases and V by 4 bases; bases with no gene match: 9. The CDR3 spans 16 residues. The CDR3 loop is CASSASGTGYPDTQYF. The CDR3 DNA reads TGTGCCAGCAGTGCCTCCGGGACAGGGTATCCAGATACGCAGTATTTT.

The V call is TRBV25-1, the J call TRBJ2-5; D is unclear. With the DNA end fitting TRBJ2-7 better, the J assignment may be wrong. The CDR3 runs to 12 residues. CDR1 MGHDK and CDR2 SYGVNS come from the germline V gene. CDR3 in DNA: TGTGCCAGCAGTGAAGCTAGGGACGAGCAGTACTTC. Its translation is CASSEARDEQYF.

This clonotype was observed a handful of times. This rearrangement joins TRBV6-5 to TRBJ2-3; D unresolved. Per germline, CDR1 MNHEY and CDR2 SVGAGI. The CDR3 is 10 amino acids. V lost 10 bases, J lost 4 bases, and 6 bases lay in between. CDR3 coding DNA: TGTGCCACCCAGGCAGATACGCAGTATTTT. This codes for CATQADTQYF.

V usage is TRBV4-2 and J usage is TRBJ2-5, with 8 bases fitting TRBD2. Germline CDR1 and CDR2: LGHNA and YNFKEQ. There are 15 residues in the CDR3. After removal of 1 base from V and 4 bases from J, the junction contained 5 bases not matched to a gene. The CDR3 protein is CASSQVAGGGETQYF. CDR3 nucleotides: TGTGCCAGCAGCCAAGTGGCGGGAGGAGGAGAGACCCAGTACTTC.

This clonotype was found a few times. The rearrangement links TRBV5-1 to TRBJ2-6; 7 nucleotides line up with TRBD1. Looked up from germline, CDR1 is SGHRS and CDR2 is YFSETQ. V dropped 3 bases and J dropped 0; count of bases not matched to a gene: 6. This CDR3 is built from 17 residues. CDR3 coding DNA: TGCGCCAGCAGCTGGAGACAGGGCGCCTCTGGGGCCAACGTCCTGACTTTC. Translating it yields CASSWRQGASGANVLTF. Variable domain in full (rest from reference TRBV5-1 and TRBJ2-6): KAGVTQTPRYLIKTRGQQVTLSCSPISGHRSVSWYQQTPGQGLQFLFEYFSETQRNKGNFPGRFSGRQFSNSRSEMNVSTLELGDSALYLCASSWRQGASGANVLTFGAGSRLTVL.

The gene calls are TRBV7-2 and TRBJ2-1, with 8 bases aligning to TRBD2. This CDR3 comprises 15 residues. V was clipped by 5 bases and J by 8 bases; unmatched bases: 11. The germline gives CDR1 SGHTA, CDR2 FQGNSA. The CDR3 sequence: CASSPRGGRRDEQFF. Here the CDR3 DNA reads TGTGCCAGCAGCCCCCGGGGCGGGAGGCGGGATGAGCAGTTCTTC.

This clonotype showed up many times. The V call is TRBV13, the J call TRBJ2-5; no definite D call. Trimming stripped 5 bases from V and 5 bases from J, with 6 bases between. The CDR3 consists of 11 residues. The germline CDR1 and CDR2 sequences are PRHDT and FYEKMQ (reference sequence). CDR3 sequence: CASSVAETQYF. The CDR3 region has the DNA TGTGCCAGCAGCGTGGCTGAGACCCAGTACTTC.

This chain uses TRBV2 with TRBJ2-7, with D unresolved. Between the trimmed V and J ends, which lost 8 bases and 8 bases, there was a span of 13 bases. The CDR3 length is 11 residues. Germline lookup yields CDR1 SNHLY and CDR2 FYNNEI. CDR3 loop: CASLLGTQQYF. The CDR3 nucleotides read TGTGCCAGCCTACTCGGTACACAGCAGTACTTC.

This clonotype came up a few times. The chain combines TRBV20-1 with TRBJ2-7, with 8 nucleotides matching TRBD1. The CDR3 spans 13 residues. Per the germline V gene, CDR1 is DFQATT and CDR2 is SNEGSKA (reference sequence). The ends lost 3 bases at V and 5 bases at J; junction bases unmatched: 6. Written as DNA, the CDR3 is TGCAGTGCTAGGGACAGGGTTATCGACGAGCAGTACTTC. Translating gives CSARDRVIDEQYF.

V and J are TRBV6-5 and TRBJ2-1; possible D gene TRBD2, 6 bases. The CDR3 consists of 14 residues. V dropped 7 bases and J dropped 5 bases, with 15 bases sitting between them. The germline gives CDR1 MNHEY, CDR2 SVGAGI. The CDR3 loop reads CASNPRGIHNEQFF. CDR3 in DNA: TGTGCCAGCAACCCTCGGGGGATCCACAATGAGCAGTTCTTC.

The chain recombines TRBV7-2 with TRBJ1-4; 9 nucleotides align to TRBD1. Germline CDR1 SGHTA, CDR2 FQGNSA. The V gene end was trimmed by 5 bases and the J gene end by 3 bases; junction bases not matched to a gene: 16. This CDR3 contains 19 residues. The CDR3 loop reads CASSPDGTGRRVANEKLFF. The CDR3, as DNA: TGTGCCAGCAGCCCTGACGGGACAGGGAGGCGGGTAGCTAATGAAAAACTGTTTTTT.

The chain carries TRBV7-2 and TRBJ2-5; D gene uncertain. The CDR3 runs to 12 residues. From germline, CDR1 is SGHTA and CDR2 FQGNSA. Trimming left V 5 bases short and J 0 bases short, with 4 bases between. Here the CDR3 DNA reads TGTGCCAGCAGCCCGCACCAAGAGACCCAGTACTTC. Its translation: CASSPHQETQYF.

This clonotype showed up just once. The chain joins TRBV20-1 to TRBJ1-1; D is perhaps TRBD1 (5 bases). Germline assignment: CDR1 DFQATT and CDR2 SNEGSKA (reference sequence). The V end was cut by 0 bases, the J end by 1 base, with 9 bases between. The CDR3 is made up of 14 amino acids. CDR3 sequence (DNA): TGCAGTGCTAGAGATGGGGCGGCGAACACTGAAGCTTTCTTT. The encoded protein is CSARDGAANTEAFF.

This clonotype was recorded a few times. The chain recombines TRBV5-1 with TRBJ2-1; D perhaps matches TRBD1 (5 bases). CDR1 SGHRS and CDR2 YFSETQ come from the germline V gene. V lost 0 bases, J lost 8 bases, and 18 bases lay in between. CDR3 size: 16 residues. The CDR3 sequence: CASSLEGQPYTDEQFF. The CDR3 bases are TGCGCCAGCAGCTTGGAGGGGCAACCGTATACTGATGAGCAGTTCTTC.